This T cell receptor (beta chain) was documented in a study of T-cell reconstitution after alpha-beta-depleted transplantation in children. This clonotype has a handful of counts. Its antigen is unidentified. This CDR3 spans 17 amino acids. In germline, CDR1 is MNHEY, CDR2 SVGEGT. The junction had 7 bases not matched to a gene; V was cut back by 2 bases and J by 0 bases. Broader study findings: For some patients, TCRbeta diversity was high at day 60 because of recipient T cells and thymic progenitors that survived. Several hundred expanded graft clones reportedly gave rise to the alpha-beta T cells present about two months after transplant. From newly produced T cells came most of the T-cell counts and diversity one year after transplant.

The library targeted TCRbeta and was prepared with unique molecular identifiers. TCRdb redid the calling of the PCR reads with MiXCR, one entry per CDR3 protein. The table lists about 210,000 distinct CDR3 sequences, approximately 15% of them singletons, with around two fifths in the top ten. The sequencing here drew on PBMCs, mostly from graft donor cells, taken 360 days after TCRalphabeta/CD19-depleted stem cell transplant. This chain uses TRBV6-2 or TRBV6-3 with TRBJ2-7, with 10 bases that match TRBD1. This receptor was obtained from a male patient aged 2 to 9 who had a stem cell transplant for acute lymphoblastic leukemia, so the T cells may come from the graft donor. This chain's CDR3 is CASSYRDRGKSSYEQYF. CDR3 nucleotides: TGTGCCAGCAGTTACCGGGACAGGGGTAAAAGCTCCTACGAGCAGTACTTC.